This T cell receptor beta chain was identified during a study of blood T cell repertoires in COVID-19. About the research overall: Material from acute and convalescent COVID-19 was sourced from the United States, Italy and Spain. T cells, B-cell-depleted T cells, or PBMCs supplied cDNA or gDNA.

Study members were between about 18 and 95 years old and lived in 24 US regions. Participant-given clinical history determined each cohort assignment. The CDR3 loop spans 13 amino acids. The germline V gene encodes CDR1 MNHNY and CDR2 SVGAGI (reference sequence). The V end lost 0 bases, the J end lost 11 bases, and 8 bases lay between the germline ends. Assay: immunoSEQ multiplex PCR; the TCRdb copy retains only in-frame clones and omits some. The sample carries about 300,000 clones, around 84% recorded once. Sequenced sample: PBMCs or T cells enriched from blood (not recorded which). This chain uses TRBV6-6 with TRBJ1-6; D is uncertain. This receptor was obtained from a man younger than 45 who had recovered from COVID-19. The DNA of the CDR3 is TGTGCCAGCAGTTACTCGCAGGAACCACCCCTCCACTTT. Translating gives CASSYSQEPPLHF.